A single sample gave rise to the 30 T cell receptor beta chains below, sequenced in a study of blood T cell repertoires in COVID-19. Measured with immunoSEQ multiplex PCR; TCRdb has only the in-frame clones, and not every one. The table records over 150,000 clones, approximately 85% of them present only once. What was sequenced was PBMCs or T cells enriched from blood (not recorded which). The source of these receptors is a man aged 35 to 55 who had recovered from COVID-19.

The V call is TRBV5-4, the J call TRBJ1-3; no clear D gene. CDR3 length: 15 amino acids. Germline CDR1 is SGHNT and CDR2 is YYREEE (reference sequence). The germline V and J ends were trimmed by 0 bases and 0 bases, with 7 bases remaining between them. The DNA for the CDR3 is TGTGCCAGCAGCTTGGGACACGTCTCTGGAAACACCATATATTTT. It translates to CASSLGHVSGNTIYF.

The chain has TRBV30 and TRBJ1-5, with 8 bases lining up with TRBD1. The CDR3 is 12 residues long. The V segment lost 5 bases and the J segment 7 bases; nucleotides outside the gene matches: 4. CDR1 and CDR2 from the germline V gene are GTSNPN and SVGIG (reference sequence). As DNA, the CDR3 is TGTGCCTGGTCCGGACAGGGCCAGCCCCAGCATTTT. Encoded protein: CAWSGQGQPQHF.

This chain joins TRBV6-1 and TRBJ2-5, with TRBD2 matching 8 bases. CDR1 and CDR2 (germline): MNHNS, SASEGT. Unmatched junction bases numbered 11, after V lost 4 bases and J lost 4 bases. The CDR3 covers 16 residues. CDR3 DNA sequence: TGTGCCAGCAGTGCCTACGGGGGGGCCTCCGGAGAGACCCAGTACTTC. It is translated as CASSAYGGASGETQYF.

This clone has a handful of counts. The rearrangement links TRBV9 to TRBJ1-2, with D possibly being TRBD1 (5 bases). The CDR3 runs to 16 residues. The germline gives CDR1 SGDLS, CDR2 YYNGEE. Between the trimmed V and J ends, which lost 0 bases and 6 bases, there was a span of 18 bases. The CDR3 spells CASSVGLSREGDGYTF. The CDR3 DNA reads as TGTGCCAGCAGCGTAGGTCTAAGCAGGGAAGGGGATGGCTACACCTTC.

The chain recombines TRBV27 with TRBJ1-1; 7 nucleotides match TRBD1. The CDR3 spans 15 residues. V gave up 4 bases and J gave up 5 bases; unmatched junction bases: 10. The germline V gene has CDR1 MNHEY and CDR2 SMNVEV (reference sequence). CDR3 in DNA: TGTGCCAGCAGTTCTCGACAGGGAGGACGGACTGAAGCTTTCTTT. Amino acid sequence: CASSSRQGGRTEAFF.

The CDR3 region is CATTRAYNSPLHF. The DNA for the CDR3 is TGTGCCACCACCCGGGCCTATAATTCACCCCTCCACTTT. The V call is TRBV12-3 or TRBV12-4, the J call TRBJ1-6; D remains ambiguous. Trimming removed 10 bases at V and 2 bases at J, with 9 bases between. CDR3 length: 13 residues.

This clone showed up just once. The chain combines TRBV19 with TRBJ1-3, with a tentative D call TRBD1 (6 bases). Germline values: CDR1 LNHDA, CDR2 SQIVND (reference sequence). This CDR3 is 16 amino acids long. V lost 10 bases and J lost 0, with 19 bases in between. CDR3 coding DNA: TGTGCCACAGCCGCACAGGGCAGCTCCTCTGGAAACACCATATATTTT. This sequence encodes CATAAQGSSSGNTIYF.

This clone has a single count. The chain carries TRBV5-5 and TRBJ1-4; TRBD1 might be the D (5 bases). CDR1 and CDR2 from the germline V gene are SGHKS and YYEKEE (reference sequence). The CDR3 has 16 amino acids. Trimming cost V 4 bases and J 0 bases, with 13 bases left between them. The CDR3 reads CASSPEPTATNEKLFF. The CDR3 coding sequence is TGTGCCAGCAGCCCAGAACCGACAGCAACTAATGAAAAACTGTTTTTT. Full variable domain (rest looked up from reference TRBV5-5 and TRBJ1-4): DAGVTQSPTHLIKTRGQQVTLRCSPISGHKSVSWYQQVLGQGPQFIFQYYEKEERGRGNFPDRFSARQFPNYSSELNVNALLLGDSALYLCASSPEPTATNEKLFFGSGTQLSVL.

The rearrangement joins TRBV5-1 to TRBJ2-7; D might be TRBD1 (6 bases). Trimming took off 0 bases at V and 3 bases at J, with 16 bases between the two ends. This CDR3 is built from 16 residues. CDR1 and CDR2 from the germline V gene are SGHRS and YFSETQ. In DNA form, the CDR3 reads TGCGCCAGCAGCTTGGTCACTGACAGGTTTTACTACGAGCAGTACTTC. Its translation: CASSLVTDRFYYEQYF.

This sequence joins TRBV29-1 and TRBJ1-2, with 7 bases matching TRBD1. Trimming cost V 5 bases and J 4 bases; bases outside gene matches: 7. The CDR3 totals 13 residues. Germline CDR1 SQVTM, CDR2 ANQGSEA. The CDR3 loop reads CSVSLEGAYGYTF. The CDR3 nucleotides are TGCAGCGTTTCCCTCGAGGGGGCCTATGGCTACACCTTC.

The rearrangement joins TRBV19 to TRBJ1-1; a possible D gene is TRBD1 (6 bases). Per germline, CDR1 LNHDA and CDR2 SQIVND (reference sequence). The CDR3 runs 10 residues. Trimming cost V 9 bases and J 8 bases, with 10 bases left between them. The CDR3 protein is CASEGGEAFF. CDR3 sequence (DNA): TGTGCCAGCGAGGGGGGGGAAGCTTTCTTT. Filled out from reference TRBV19 and TRBJ1-1, the complete variable domain reads DGGITQSPKYLFRKEGQNVTLSCEQNLNHDAMYWYRQDPGQGLRLIYYSQIVNDFQKGDIAEGYSVSREKKESFPLTVTSAQKNPTAFYLCASEGGEAFFGQGTRLTVV.

The chain links TRBV18 to TRBJ2-1, with D possibly matching TRBD2 (7 bases). The CDR3 covers 13 residues. From germline, CDR1 is KGHSH and CDR2 LQKENI. Trimming shortened V by 4 bases and J by 9 bases, and 13 bases separated the two germline ends. CDR3 loop: CASSLQGGAEQFF. The CDR3 DNA is TGTGCCAGCTCACTTCAAGGGGGGGCTGAGCAGTTCTTC.

This clone occurred a few times. The V and J genes are TRBV19 and TRBJ2-1; TRBD1 might be the D (7 bases). The ends were cut back, 0 bases at V and 6 bases at J, with 24 bases in the middle. The CDR3 spans 19 residues. Per germline, CDR1 LNHDA and CDR2 SQIVND (reference sequence). The CDR3 loop is CASSIEGTVLRGGRNEQFF. The CDR3 nucleotides are TGTGCCAGTAGTATAGAGGGGACAGTACTCCGAGGGGGGCGCAATGAGCAGTTCTTC. The variable domain in full, completed from reference TRBV19 and TRBJ2-1, reads DGGITQSPKYLFRKEGQNVTLSCEQNLNHDAMYWYRQDPGQGLRLIYYSQIVNDFQKGDIAEGYSVSREKKESFPLTVTSAQKNPTAFYLCASSIEGTVLRGGRNEQFFGPGTRLTVL.

As DNA, the CDR3 is TGTGCCAGCAGTGAAGTAGGGGGAGGGGGAACCTACGAGCAGTACTTC. Translating gives CASSEVGGGGTYEQYF. V and J are TRBV6-1 and TRBJ2-7; maybe TRBD2 (7 bases). The CDR3 spans 16 residues. Germline V gene sequence: CDR1 MNHNS, CDR2 SASEGT. V was pared by 1 base and J by 2 bases, with 15 bases between.

V and J are TRBV21-1 and TRBJ1-6; TRBD1, the D gene given by the table, was not confirmed from the DNA. TRBV21-1 is assigned pseudogene status. The CDR3 sequence is 16 residues long. CDR3 loop: CASSKVPGQRSSPLHF. CDR3 in DNA: TGTGCCAGCAGCAAAGTCCCAGGGCAAAGGAGTTCACCCCTCCACTTT.

The chain employs TRBV30 and TRBJ2-1; 7 bases agree with TRBD2. Germline values: CDR1 GTSNPN, CDR2 SVGIG (reference sequence). This CDR3 has 14 residues. V was pared by 5 bases and J by 9 bases, with 13 bases of the junction left unmatched. The CDR3 is CAWGGGKAWGEQFF. For the CDR3, the DNA is TGTGCCTGGGGGGGAGGGAAGGCTTGGGGTGAGCAGTTCTTC.

The chain is built from TRBV9 and TRBJ1-2; 8 bases agree with TRBD1. CDR1 SGDLS and CDR2 YYNGEE come from the germline V gene. V lost 5 bases, J lost 4 bases, and 7 bases stayed unmatched. The CDR3 totals 14 residues. The CDR3 loop reads CASSGQGQVYGYTF. The CDR3 coding sequence is TGTGCCAGCAGTGGTCAGGGACAGGTCTATGGCTACACCTTC.

The chain employs TRBV7-6 and TRBJ2-1; 10 bases map to TRBD2. Germline CDR1 is SGHVS and CDR2 is FNYEAQ. V was pared by 2 bases and J by 4 bases, with 2 bases of the junction left unmatched. The CDR3 is made up of 15 amino acids. DNA of the CDR3: TGTGCCAGCAGCTTATCTAGCGGGAGTTACAATGAGCAGTTCTTC. It translates to CASSLSSGSYNEQFF.

This clone has just a few counts. This chain connects TRBV19 to TRBJ1-1, with 10 bases matching TRBD1. The germline gives CDR1 LNHDA, CDR2 SQIVND (reference sequence). With 4 bases clipped from V and 7 bases from J, the junction kept 6 bases outside the gene matches. The CDR3 loop spans 14 amino acids. DNA of the CDR3: TGTGCCAGTAGTACCGGGACAGGGGCCGGTGAAGCTTTCTTT. Protein product: CASSTGTGAGEAFF. Combining the CDR3 with reference TRBV19 and TRBJ1-1 gives the whole variable domain DGGITQSPKYLFRKEGQNVTLSCEQNLNHDAMYWYRQDPGQGLRLIYYSQIVNDFQKGDIAEGYSVSREKKESFPLTVTSAQKNPTAFYLCASSTGTGAGEAFFGQGTRLTVV.

This clone has more than one count but fewer than ten. V usage is TRBV5-6 and J usage is TRBJ1-1; a possible D gene is TRBD1 (6 bases). The CDR3 length is 15 residues. V was clipped by 4 bases and J by 5 bases, with 18 bases between them. From germline, CDR1 is SGHDT and CDR2 YYEEEE. Here the CDR3 reads CASSRNSGGRTEAFF. CDR3 in DNA: TGTGCCAGCAGCCGAAACTCGGGGGGCCGGACTGAAGCTTTCTTT. Filled out from reference TRBV5-6 and TRBJ1-1, the complete variable domain reads DAGVTQSPTHLIKTRGQQVTLRCSPKSGHDTVSWYQQALGQGPQFIFQYYEEEERQRGNFPDRFSGHQFPNYSSELNVNALLLGDSALYLCASSRNSGGRTEAFFGQGTRLTVV.

The chain has TRBV28 and TRBJ2-1; 11 bases map to TRBD1. Per the germline V gene, CDR1 is MDHEN and CDR2 is SYDVKM. The CDR3 length is 15 residues. Losses at the gene ends were 4 bases for V and 3 bases for J; bases not matched to a gene: 2. The CDR3 coding sequence is TGTGCCAGCAGTTCCGGGACAGGGGGCTACAATGAGCAGTTCTTC. This codes for CASSSGTGGYNEQFF.

The gene calls are TRBV6-1 and TRBJ2-3, with D unresolved. This CDR3 contains 16 residues. The ends were cut back, 3 bases at V and 1 base at J, with 14 bases in the middle. Germline CDR1 is MNHNS and CDR2 is SASEGT. CDR3 DNA sequence: TGTGCCAGCAGTGAGTTAGAACGGGTCCGCACAGATACGCAGTATTTT. Translated, it gives CASSELERVRTDTQYF.

This chain connects TRBV24-1 to TRBJ1-5; a possible D gene is TRBD1 (5 bases). CDR1 KGHDR and CDR2 SFDVKD come from the germline V gene. The CDR3 consists of 16 residues. V gave up 3 bases and J gave up 4 bases, with 15 bases separating them. The DNA of the CDR3 is TGTGCCACCAGTGATAAAGGGGCAGTGGCAAATCAGCCCCAGCATTTT. Translation gives CATSDKGAVANQPQHF.

The chain couples TRBV4-1 to TRBJ2-7, with 7 bases matching TRBD1. The CDR3 has 17 amino acids. The germline gives CDR1 MGHRA, CDR2 YSYEKL. The V segment lost 4 bases and the J segment 9 bases; nucleotides outside the gene matches: 21. CDR3 amino acids: CASSLSPGTATTQGQYF. The CDR3 region has the DNA TGCGCCAGCAGCCTTTCCCCTGGGACAGCGACAACCCAGGGGCAGTACTTC.

V usage is TRBV11-2 and J usage is TRBJ2-5; a weak D match, TRBD2 (6 bases). The length of the CDR3 is 15 residues. In germline, CDR1 is SGHAT, CDR2 FQNNGV. V gave up 6 bases and J gave up 0 bases, with 14 bases separating them. The CDR3 region has the DNA TGTGCCAGCAGGTGGGGGGAGCGGCACCAAGAGACCCAGTACTTC. It encodes CASRWGERHQETQYF.

This chain joins TRBV25-1 and TRBJ2-1; no definite D call. V gave up 5 bases and J gave up 5 bases, with 7 bases separating them. This CDR3 has 12 residues. CDR1 is MGHDK and CDR2 is SYGVNS in the germline V gene. For the CDR3, the DNA is TGTGCCAGCAGTAAATCGGACAATGAGCAGTTCTTC. It encodes CASSKSDNEQFF.

The rearrangement joins TRBV19 to TRBJ1-1; a possible D gene is TRBD1 (6 bases). CDR1 is LNHDA and CDR2 is SQIVND in the germline V gene (reference sequence). Trimming removed 0 bases at V and 5 bases at J, with 19 bases between. The CDR3 spans 17 residues. CDR3 amino acids: CASSIDPSSGGRTEAFF. The CDR3 region has the DNA TGTGCCAGTAGTATAGATCCATCTTCGGGGGGCAGAACTGAAGCTTTCTTT.

The chain couples TRBV7-3 to TRBJ2-3, with 12 nucleotides matching TRBD2. The V gene end was trimmed by 2 bases and the J gene end by 4 bases; junction bases not matched to a gene: 4. The CDR3 is 16 residues long. Germline V gene data show CDR1 as SGHTA and CDR2 as FQGTGA. Here the CDR3 DNA reads TGTGCCAGCAGCTTAGGACTAGCGGGGTACCCAGATACGCAGTATTTT. Translated: CASSLGLAGYPDTQYF.

The chain employs TRBV5-4 and TRBJ1-4, with 8 bases matching TRBD1. CDR1 and CDR2 from the germline V gene are SGHNT and YYREEE (reference sequence). J was trimmed by 8 bases and V by 4 bases; bases with no gene match: 7. The length of the CDR3 is 14 residues. In nucleotides, the CDR3 is TGTGCCAGCAGCCGACAGGGGAGTGGCGAAAAACTGTTTTTT. This codes for CASSRQGSGEKLFF.

In DNA form, the CDR3 reads TGCGCCAGCAGTGATGTGGGGGGGACAGATACGCAGTATTTT. Translation: CASSDVGGTDTQYF. This chain links TRBV10-1 with TRBJ2-3; 7 bases agree with TRBD2. In germline, CDR1 is WNHNN, CDR2 SYGVQD (reference sequence). CDR3 size: 14 residues. Trimming removed 3 bases from V and 3 bases from J; junction bases left unmatched: 3.